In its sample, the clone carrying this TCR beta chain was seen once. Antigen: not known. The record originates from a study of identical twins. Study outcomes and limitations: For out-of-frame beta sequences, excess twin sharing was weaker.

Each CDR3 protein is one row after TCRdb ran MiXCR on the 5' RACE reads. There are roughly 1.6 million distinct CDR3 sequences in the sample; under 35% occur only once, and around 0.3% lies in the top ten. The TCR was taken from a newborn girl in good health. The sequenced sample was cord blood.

The CDR3 DNA follows: TGTGCCAGCAGCCAAGGGGCCGGGACCCTGATCGGTTTGGCAGATACGCAGTATTTT. Its protein is CASSQGAGTLIGLADTQYF. The V call is TRBV3-1, the J call TRBJ2-3, with D tentatively TRBD1 or TRBD2 (5 bases each). This CDR3 spans 19 amino acids. The V and J ends lost 1 base and 4 bases respectively, with 24 bases between them. Germline CDR1 reads LGHDT; CDR2 reads YNNKEL (reference sequence).